This paragraph reports one T cell receptor beta chain. The record originates from a study of shared clonotypes between healthy human individuals. The method was immunoSEQ multiplex PCR; TCRdb's version includes in-frame clones alone and lacks a portion of them. Among about a million clones, about 75% were seen once, and the ten largest hold approximately 1.5%. This CDR3 contains 16 residues. Trimming shortened V by 2 bases and J by 0 bases, and 15 bases separated the two germline ends. Looked up from germline, CDR1 is GTSNPN and CDR2 is SVGIG (reference sequence). The sequenced sample was memory CD4+ T cells sorted from blood. The subset here: CD45RA-negative fraction. The genes are TRBV30 and TRBJ2-3; possibly TRBD2 for D (5 bases). This TCR came from a man between 18 and 35 years old in good health. Here the CDR3 DNA reads TGTGCCTGGAGTATCGAGGGAGTAACTAGCACAGATACGCAGTATTTT. It is translated as CAWSIEGVTSTDTQYF.